This entry is about one T cell receptor beta chain. TCRdb keeps only in-frame clones here, not all; method: immunoSEQ multiplex PCR. The sample includes 350,000 to 450,000 clones, about nine tenths of them seen just once. This CDR3 contains 14 residues. Germline loops: CDR1 MGHDK, CDR2 SYGVNS. The V and J ends lost 3 bases and 3 bases respectively, with 12 bases between them. The data stem from a study of control samples from healthy donors and cancer patients. The sequence was collected from a man aged 35 to 55 with head and neck cancer. The gene calls are TRBV25-1 and TRBJ2-7; D might be TRBD1 (6 bases). The sequencing input was PBMCs. In DNA, the CDR3 is TGTGCCAGCAGTGAGCACAGGGATCACTACGAGCAGTACTTC. Its protein is CASSEHRDHYEQYF.